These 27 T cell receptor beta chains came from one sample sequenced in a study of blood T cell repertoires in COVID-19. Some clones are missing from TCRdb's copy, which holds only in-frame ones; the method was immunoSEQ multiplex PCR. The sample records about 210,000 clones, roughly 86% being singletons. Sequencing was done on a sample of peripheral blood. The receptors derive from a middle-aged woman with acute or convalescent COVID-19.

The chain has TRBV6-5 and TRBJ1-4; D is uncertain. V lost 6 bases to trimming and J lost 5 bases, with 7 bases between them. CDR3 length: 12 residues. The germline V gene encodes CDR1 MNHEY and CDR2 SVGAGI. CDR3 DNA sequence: TGTGCCAGCAGGCAGTACAATGAAAAACTGTTTTTT. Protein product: CASRQYNEKLFF.

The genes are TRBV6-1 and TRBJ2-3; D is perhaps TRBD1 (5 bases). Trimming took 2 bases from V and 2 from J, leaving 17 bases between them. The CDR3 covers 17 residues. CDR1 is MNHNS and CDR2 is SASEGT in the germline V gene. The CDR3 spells CASSETYTGFYTDTQYF. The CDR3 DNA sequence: TGTGCCAGCAGTGAAACATATACAGGATTTTACACAGATACGCAGTATTTT.

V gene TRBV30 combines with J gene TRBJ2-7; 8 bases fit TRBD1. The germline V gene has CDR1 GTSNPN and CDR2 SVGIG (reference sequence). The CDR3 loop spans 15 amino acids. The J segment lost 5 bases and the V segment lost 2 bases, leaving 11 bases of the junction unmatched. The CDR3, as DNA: TGTGCCTGGAGTAGAATCGGACAGGGAGGCGACGAGCAGTACTTC. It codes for CAWSRIGQGGDEQYF.

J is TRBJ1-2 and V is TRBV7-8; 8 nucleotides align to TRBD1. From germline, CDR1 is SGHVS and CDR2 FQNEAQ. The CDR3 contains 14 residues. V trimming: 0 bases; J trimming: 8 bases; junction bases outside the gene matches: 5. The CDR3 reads CASSLADRGGGYTF. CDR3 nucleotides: TGTGCCAGCAGCTTAGCCGACAGGGGAGGAGGCTACACCTTC.

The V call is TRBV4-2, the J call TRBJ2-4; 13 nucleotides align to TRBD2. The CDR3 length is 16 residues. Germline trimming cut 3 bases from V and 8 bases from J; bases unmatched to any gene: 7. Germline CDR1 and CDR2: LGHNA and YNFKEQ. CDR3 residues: CASSQYTSGGVDIQYF. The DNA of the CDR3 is TGTGCCAGCAGCCAGTACACTAGCGGGGGGGTTGACATTCAGTACTTC.

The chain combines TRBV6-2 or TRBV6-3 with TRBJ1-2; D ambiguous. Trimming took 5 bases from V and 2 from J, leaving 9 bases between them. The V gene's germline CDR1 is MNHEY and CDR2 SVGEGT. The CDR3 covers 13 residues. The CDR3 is CASSRRENYGYTF. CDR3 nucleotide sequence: TGTGCCAGCAGTCGGAGGGAGAACTATGGCTACACCTTC.

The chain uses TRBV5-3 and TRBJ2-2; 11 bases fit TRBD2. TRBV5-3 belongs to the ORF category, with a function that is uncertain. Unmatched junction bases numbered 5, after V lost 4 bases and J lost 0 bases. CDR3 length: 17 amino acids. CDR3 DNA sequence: TGTGCCAGAAGCCCCCCACTAGCGGGGGCGAACACCGGGGAGCTGTTTTTT. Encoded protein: CARSPPLAGANTGELFF.

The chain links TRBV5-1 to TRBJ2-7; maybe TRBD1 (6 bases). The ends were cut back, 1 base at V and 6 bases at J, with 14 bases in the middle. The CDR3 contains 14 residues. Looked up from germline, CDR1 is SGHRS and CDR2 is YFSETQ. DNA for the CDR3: TGCGCCAGCAGCTTGTTCCAGGGGTCGGGCGAGCAGTACTTC. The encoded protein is CASSLFQGSGEQYF.

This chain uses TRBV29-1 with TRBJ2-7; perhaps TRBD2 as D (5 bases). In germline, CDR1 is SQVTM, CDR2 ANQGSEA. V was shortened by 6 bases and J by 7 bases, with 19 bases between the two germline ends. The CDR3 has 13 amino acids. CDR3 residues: CSVHGGSRREQYF. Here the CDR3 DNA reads TGCAGCGTCCACGGAGGCAGTCGACGGGAGCAGTACTTC.

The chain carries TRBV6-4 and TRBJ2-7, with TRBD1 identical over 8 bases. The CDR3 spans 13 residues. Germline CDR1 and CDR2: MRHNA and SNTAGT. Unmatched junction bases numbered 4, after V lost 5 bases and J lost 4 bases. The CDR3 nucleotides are TGTGCCAGCAGTTTCGACAGGGGTTACGAGCAGTACTTC. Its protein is CASSFDRGYEQYF.

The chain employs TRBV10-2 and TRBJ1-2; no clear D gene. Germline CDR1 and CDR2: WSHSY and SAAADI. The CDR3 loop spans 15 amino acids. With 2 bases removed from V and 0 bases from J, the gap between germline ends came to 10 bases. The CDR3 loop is CASSEQTKPNYGYTF. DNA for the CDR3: TGCGCCAGCAGTGAGCAGACAAAACCTAACTATGGCTACACCTTC.

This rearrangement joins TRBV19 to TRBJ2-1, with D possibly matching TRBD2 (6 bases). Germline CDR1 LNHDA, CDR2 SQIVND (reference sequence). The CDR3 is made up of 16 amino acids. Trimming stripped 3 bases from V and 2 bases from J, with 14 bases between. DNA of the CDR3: TGTGCCAGTAGTATGGAAAAGACTAGGCCCTACAATGAGCAGTTCTTC. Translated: CASSMEKTRPYNEQFF.

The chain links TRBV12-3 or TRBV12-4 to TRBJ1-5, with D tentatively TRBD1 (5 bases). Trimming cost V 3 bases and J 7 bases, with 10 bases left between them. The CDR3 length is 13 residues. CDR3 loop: CASSFQGGQPQHF. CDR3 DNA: TGTGCCAGCAGTTTTCAGGGTGGGCAGCCCCAGCATTTT.

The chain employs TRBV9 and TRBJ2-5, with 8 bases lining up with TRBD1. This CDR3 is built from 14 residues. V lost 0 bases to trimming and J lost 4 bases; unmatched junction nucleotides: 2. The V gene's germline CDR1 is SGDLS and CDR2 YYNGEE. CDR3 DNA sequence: TGTGCCAGCAGCGTAGAAACAGGGGGAGAGACCCAGTACTTC. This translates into CASSVETGGETQYF.

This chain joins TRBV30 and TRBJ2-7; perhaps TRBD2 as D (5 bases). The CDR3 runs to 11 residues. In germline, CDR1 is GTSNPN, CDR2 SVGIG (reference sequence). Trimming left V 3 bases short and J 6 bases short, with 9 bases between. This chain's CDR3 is CAWRPGLEQYF. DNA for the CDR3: TGTGCCTGGAGACCAGGACTCGAGCAGTACTTC.

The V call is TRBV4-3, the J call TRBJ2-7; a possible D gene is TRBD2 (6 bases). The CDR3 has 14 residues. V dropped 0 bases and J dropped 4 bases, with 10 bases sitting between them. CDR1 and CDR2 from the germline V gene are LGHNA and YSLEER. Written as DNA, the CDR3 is TGCGCCAGCAGCCAAGACAGAGGAGGGTACGAGCAGTACTTC. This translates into CASSQDRGGYEQYF.

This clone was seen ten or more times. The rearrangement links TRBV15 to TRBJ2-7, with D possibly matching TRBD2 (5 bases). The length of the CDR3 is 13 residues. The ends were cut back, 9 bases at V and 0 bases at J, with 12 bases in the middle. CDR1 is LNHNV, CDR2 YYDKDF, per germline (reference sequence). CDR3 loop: CATRDFPSYEQYF. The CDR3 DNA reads TGTGCCACGAGGGATTTTCCCTCCTACGAGCAGTACTTC. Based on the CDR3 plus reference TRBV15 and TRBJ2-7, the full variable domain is DAMVIQNPRYQVTQFGKPVTLSCSQTLNHNVMYWYQQKSSQAPKLLFHYYDKDFNNEADTPDNFQSRRPNTSFCFLDIRSPGLGDTAMYLCATRDFPSYEQYFGPGTRLTVT.

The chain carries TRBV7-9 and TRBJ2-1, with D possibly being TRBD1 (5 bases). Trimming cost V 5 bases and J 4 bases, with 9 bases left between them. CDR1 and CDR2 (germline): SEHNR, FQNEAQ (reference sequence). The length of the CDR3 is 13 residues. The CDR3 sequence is CASSPRGYNEQFF. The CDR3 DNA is TGTGCCAGCAGCCCAAGGGGTTACAATGAGCAGTTCTTC.

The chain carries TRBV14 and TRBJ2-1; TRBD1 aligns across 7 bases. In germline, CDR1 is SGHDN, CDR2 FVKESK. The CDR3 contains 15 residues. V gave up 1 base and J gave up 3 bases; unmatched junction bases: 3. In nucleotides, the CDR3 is TGTGCCAGCAGCCAAGCCTACAGGGGCTACAATGAGCAGTTCTTC. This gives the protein CASSQAYRGYNEQFF.

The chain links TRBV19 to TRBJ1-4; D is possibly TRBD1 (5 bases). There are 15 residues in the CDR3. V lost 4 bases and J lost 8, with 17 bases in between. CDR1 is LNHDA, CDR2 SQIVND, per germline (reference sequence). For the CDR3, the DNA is TGTGCCAGTAGTACCTACCGTCCAGGGTTGGAAAAACTGTTTTTT. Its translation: CASSTYRPGLEKLFF.

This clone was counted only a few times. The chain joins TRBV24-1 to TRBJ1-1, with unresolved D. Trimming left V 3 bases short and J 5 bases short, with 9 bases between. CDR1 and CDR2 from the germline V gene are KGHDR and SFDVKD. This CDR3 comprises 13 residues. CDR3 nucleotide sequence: TGTGCCACCAGTGATCTGCCGGGGACTGAAGCTTTCTTT. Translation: CATSDLPGTEAFF.

The CDR3 reads CASSIAGAGYNEQFF. The CDR3 DNA follows: TGCGCCAGCAGCATAGCGGGAGCTGGCTACAATGAGCAGTTCTTC. V usage is TRBV5-1 and J usage is TRBJ2-1; 9 positions match TRBD2. Losses at the gene ends were 4 bases for V and 3 bases for J; bases not matched to a gene: 5. CDR1 is SGHRS, CDR2 YFSETQ, per germline. There are 15 residues in the CDR3.

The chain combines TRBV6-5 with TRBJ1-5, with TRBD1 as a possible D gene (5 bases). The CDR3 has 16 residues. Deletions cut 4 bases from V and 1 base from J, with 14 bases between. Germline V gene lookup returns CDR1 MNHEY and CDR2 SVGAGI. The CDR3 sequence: CASSSAGTWSNQPQHF. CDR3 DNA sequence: TGTGCCAGCAGTTCCGCAGGGACTTGGAGCAATCAGCCCCAGCATTTT.

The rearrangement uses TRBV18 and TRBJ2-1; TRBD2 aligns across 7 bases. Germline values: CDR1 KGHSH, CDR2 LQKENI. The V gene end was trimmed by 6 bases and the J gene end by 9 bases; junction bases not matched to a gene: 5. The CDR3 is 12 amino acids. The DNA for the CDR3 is TGTGCCAGCTCGGACGGGAGGTCTGAGCAGTTCTTC. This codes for CASSDGRSEQFF.

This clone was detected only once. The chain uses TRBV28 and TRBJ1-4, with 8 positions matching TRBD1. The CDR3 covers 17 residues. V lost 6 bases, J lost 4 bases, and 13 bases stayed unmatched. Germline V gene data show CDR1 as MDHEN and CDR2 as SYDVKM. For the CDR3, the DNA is TGTGCCAGCAGCAACTACGGACCGACAGGGGTTAATGAAAAACTGTTTTTT. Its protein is CASSNYGPTGVNEKLFF.

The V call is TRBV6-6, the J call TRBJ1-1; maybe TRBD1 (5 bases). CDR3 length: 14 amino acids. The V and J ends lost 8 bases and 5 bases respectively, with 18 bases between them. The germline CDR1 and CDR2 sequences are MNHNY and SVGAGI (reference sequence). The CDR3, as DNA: TGTGCCAGCTTGGGGGGGACTGTGAGGACTGAAGCTTTCTTT. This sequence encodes CASLGGTVRTEAFF.

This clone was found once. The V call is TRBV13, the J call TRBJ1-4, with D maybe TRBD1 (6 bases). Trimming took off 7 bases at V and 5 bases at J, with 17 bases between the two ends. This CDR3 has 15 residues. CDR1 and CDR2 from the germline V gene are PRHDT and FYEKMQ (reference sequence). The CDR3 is CASTTRGDLNEKLFF. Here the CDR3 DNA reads TGTGCCAGCACCACCAGGGGAGACCTAAATGAAAAACTGTTTTTT.